This T cell receptor (beta chain) derives from a study of naive and memory T cell subsets. Both TRBC1 and TRBC2 were covered by a beta constant-region primer of two equimolar oligonucleotides. TCRdb re-called the UMI-ligation and nested PCR reads through MiXCR, storing one row per CDR3 protein. The table has 130,000 to 150,000 distinct CDR3 sequences, more than 15% seen once. CD8 T cells were positively selected from what remained after CD4 positive selection. The sequencing input was naive CD4+ T cells from blood. This clonotype originated in a human donor in good health.

The CDR3: CSVEGQLNTEAFF. For the CDR3, the DNA is TGCAGCGTTGAAGGACAGCTGAACACTGAAGCTTTCTTT. The chain joins TRBV29-1 to TRBJ1-1; tentative D call: TRBD1 (5 bases). V shed 1 base and J shed 0 bases, with 6 bases lying between them. This CDR3 comprises 13 residues. Germline V gives CDR1 SQVTM, CDR2 ANQGSEA.